The 26 T cell receptor beta chains below come from one sample, sequenced in a study of cytomegalovirus exposure and HLA in healthy donors. The PCR used 60 Vbeta and 13 Jbeta primers. The data were produced by immunoSEQ multiplex PCR, yet TCRdb's version contains in-frame clones alone and is incomplete. The sample lists 150,000 to 250,000 clones; around 85% were seen once. Sequenced sample: PBMCs. Receptors were obtained from a woman in her forties or fifties in good health and CMV-seronegative.

This clone was observed a single time. The chain links TRBV30 to TRBJ1-4; perhaps TRBD1 as D (6 bases). Germline V lookup: CDR1 GTSNPN, CDR2 SVGIG (reference sequence). The CDR3 length is 14 residues. V lost 3 bases and J lost 1, with 9 bases in between. The CDR3 here is CAWSLQGTNEKLFF. CDR3 DNA sequence: TGTGCCTGGAGCTTACAGGGAACTAATGAAAAACTGTTTTTT. The whole variable domain, remainder taken from reference TRBV30 and TRBJ1-4, is SQTIHQWPATLVQPVGSPLSLECTVEGTSNPNLYWYRQAAGRGLQLLFYSVGIGQISSEVPQNLSASRPQDRQFILSSKKLLLSDSGFYLCAWSLQGTNEKLFFGSGTQLSVL.

This chain connects TRBV11-2 to TRBJ2-7; D unclear. Germline V gene data show CDR1 as SGHAT and CDR2 as FQNNGV. This CDR3 has 15 residues. Trimming stripped 5 bases from V and 3 bases from J, with 17 bases between. CDR3 bases: TGTGCCAGCAGCCTAGGTCGCAGTCAGAACTACGAGCAGTACTTC. Residues: CASSLGRSQNYEQYF.

V gene TRBV7-6 combines with J gene TRBJ2-1; tentatively, D is TRBD2 (5 bases). Germline lookup yields CDR1 SGHVS and CDR2 FNYEAQ. This CDR3 has 14 residues. The germline V and J ends were trimmed by 8 bases and 4 bases, with 15 bases remaining between them. CDR3 loop: CASSRVPQYNEQFF. In DNA form, the CDR3 reads TGTGCCAGCTCGAGGGTGCCACAGTACAATGAGCAGTTCTTC. The whole variable domain, filled in from reference TRBV7-6 and TRBJ2-1, reads GAGVSQSPRYKVTKRGQDVALRCDPISGHVSLYWYRQALGQGPEFLTYFNYEAQQDKSGLPNDRFSAERPEGSISTLTIQRTEQRDSAMYRCASSRVPQYNEQFFGPGTRLTVL.

The rearrangement links TRBV6-5 to TRBJ1-1; 9 nucleotides line up with TRBD1. This CDR3 has 14 amino acids. The trim removed 7 bases at V and 5 bases at J, leaving 8 bases unmatched. Germline lookup yields CDR1 MNHEY and CDR2 SVGAGI. The CDR3 sequence: CASKSGTGLTEAFF. CDR3 coding DNA: TGTGCCAGCAAATCCGGGACAGGGTTAACTGAAGCTTTCTTT.

The V and J genes are TRBV2 and TRBJ1-4; D is unclear. Per germline, CDR1 SNHLY and CDR2 FYNNEI. The CDR3 runs to 12 residues. Trimming pared 4 bases from V and 6 bases from J, leaving 6 bases between. CDR3 sequence (DNA): TGTGCCAGCAGTGTGGAGTATGAAAAACTGTTTTTT. Translation gives CASSVEYEKLFF.

V is TRBV7-9 and J is TRBJ1-2; tentative D call: TRBD1 (6 bases). Trimming removed 1 base at V and 8 bases at J, with 17 bases between. The germline CDR1 and CDR2 sequences are SEHNR and FQNEAQ (reference sequence). The CDR3 loop spans 15 amino acids. As DNA, the CDR3 is TGTGCCAGCAGCTTAGGGCAGGGGATCCCTAACGGCTACACCTTC. It yields the protein CASSLGQGIPNGYTF. The full variable domain, its missing parts supplied by reference TRBV7-9 and TRBJ1-2, is DTGVSQNPRHKITKRGQNVTFRCDPISEHNRLYWYRQTLGQGPEFLTYFQNEAQLEKSRLLSDRFSAERPKGSFSTLEIQRTEQGDSAMYLCASSLGQGIPNGYTFGSGTRLTVV.

The V and J genes are TRBV9 and TRBJ2-5; tentative D call: TRBD2 (6 bases). The CDR3 consists of 16 residues. Trimming left V 0 bases short and J 5 bases short, with 17 bases between. The germline V gene encodes CDR1 SGDLS and CDR2 YYNGEE. The CDR3 sequence is CASSVVGSGPVETQYF. In nucleotides, the CDR3 is TGTGCCAGCAGCGTAGTGGGTAGCGGCCCTGTGGAGACCCAGTACTTC.

This clone is a singleton in its sample. The chain links TRBV9 to TRBJ2-7; 14 bases line up with TRBD2. The CDR3 is 15 residues long. Germline V gene lookup returns CDR1 SGDLS and CDR2 YYNGEE. V dropped 4 bases and J dropped 5; count of bases not matched to a gene: 5. The CDR3 nucleotides read TGTGCCAGCAGCCCACAGGGACTAGCGGGAGACGAGCAGTACTTC. The encoded protein is CASSPQGLAGDEQYF.

J is TRBJ2-1 and V is TRBV2; TRBD2 might be the D (6 bases). With 0 bases removed from V and 8 bases from J, the gap between germline ends came to 17 bases. The CDR3 is 16 residues long. The germline V gene encodes CDR1 SNHLY and CDR2 FYNNEI. The DNA of the CDR3 is TGTGCCAGCAGTGAAGCGCGGGGACTCCTCTCGGATGAGCAGTTCTTC. It translates to CASSEARGLLSDEQFF.

J is TRBJ2-7 and V is TRBV5-5; TRBD2 is a possible D gene (5 bases). The V gene's germline CDR1 is SGHKS and CDR2 YYEKEE (reference sequence). Trimming pared 5 bases from V and 0 bases from J, leaving 15 bases between. CDR3 size: 15 residues. DNA for the CDR3: TGTGCCAGCAGTTCTGGACTGGTTAGCTCCTACGAGCAGTACTTC. Its translation is CASSSGLVSSYEQYF.

The rearrangement uses TRBV7-2 and TRBJ1-1; 8 nucleotides match TRBD1. V shed 2 bases, J shed 7 bases, and the junction held 9 bases outside the gene matches. Germline V gene data show CDR1 as SGHTA and CDR2 as FQGNSA. The CDR3 contains 15 residues. The CDR3 sequence is CASSLNPGQAGEAFF. DNA for the CDR3: TGTGCCAGCAGCTTAAACCCGGGACAGGCGGGTGAAGCTTTCTTT.

The chain is built from TRBV9 and TRBJ2-7, with D possibly matching TRBD2 (5 bases). From germline, CDR1 is SGDLS and CDR2 YYNGEE. The CDR3 runs to 17 residues. Trimming pared 3 bases from V and 0 bases from J, leaving 19 bases between. DNA of the CDR3: TGTGCCAGCAGCGCCCCCCCAACGGCGGGCCTCTCCTACGAGCAGTACTTC. It yields the protein CASSAPPTAGLSYEQYF.

This chain joins TRBV15 and TRBJ2-7; 10 nucleotides agree with TRBD2. The junction had 21 bases not matched to a gene; V was cut back by 0 bases and J by 7 bases. From germline, CDR1 is LNHNV and CDR2 YYDKDF (reference sequence). The CDR3 contains 20 residues. The CDR3 region is CATSRETLAGALGGSGEQYF. CDR3 DNA sequence: TGTGCCACCAGCAGAGAAACTCTAGCGGGAGCTTTAGGGGGGTCTGGAGAGCAGTACTTC.

The genes are TRBV12-2 and TRBJ2-1; the D call TRBD2 from the table was never checked on the DNA. TRBV12-2 is labeled a pseudogene. The CDR3 has 17 amino acids. CDR3 amino acids: CASRLTSGLEGLNEQFF. In nucleotides, the CDR3 is TGTGCAAGTCGCTTAACTAGCGGGCTCGAGGGCCTTAATGAGCAGTTCTTC.

V usage is TRBV30 and J usage is TRBJ1-1, with D perhaps matching TRBD1 (5 bases). V lost 5 bases to trimming and J lost 5 bases, with 15 bases between them. Germline V gene lookup returns CDR1 GTSNPN and CDR2 SVGIG (reference sequence). The CDR3 extends over 13 amino acids. The CDR3 reads CAWPGEGRTEAFF. Here the CDR3 DNA reads TGTGCCTGGCCGGGGGAGGGTCGGACTGAAGCTTTCTTT.

J is TRBJ2-7 and V is TRBV4-3, with 14 bases lining up with TRBD2. The CDR3 covers 15 residues. The V gene's germline CDR1 is LGHNA and CDR2 YSLEER. The junction had 3 bases not matched to a gene; V was cut back by 4 bases and J by 4 bases. The CDR3: CASSRGTSGSYEQYF. Written as DNA, the CDR3 is TGCGCCAGCAGCCGAGGGACTAGCGGGAGTTACGAGCAGTACTTC.

This clone was seen more than once but under ten times. The rearrangement links TRBV5-1 to TRBJ1-3; tentative D call: TRBD1 (5 bases). The germline V and J ends were trimmed by 4 bases and 0 bases, with 11 bases remaining between them. The CDR3 length is 15 residues. Germline V gene data show CDR1 as SGHRS and CDR2 as YFSETQ. The CDR3 sequence: CASSLGGASGNTIYF. In nucleotides, the CDR3 is TGCGCCAGCAGCCTAGGAGGGGCCTCTGGAAACACCATATATTTT.

In nucleotides, the CDR3 is TGTGCCACCAGCAGCCTAGTCGGGGGGGGACATGAAAAACTGTTTTTT. As protein: CATSSLVGGGHEKLFF. The chain uses TRBV15 and TRBJ1-4, with a weak D call TRBD1 (5 bases). This CDR3 has 16 amino acids. Trimming pared 3 bases from V and 6 bases from J, leaving 17 bases between. Germline CDR1 and CDR2: LNHNV and YYDKDF (reference sequence).

This chain links TRBV4-1 with TRBJ2-3; 7 bases are shared with TRBD2. Germline V CDR1 and CDR2: MGHRA, YSYEKL. The trim removed 5 bases at V and 2 bases at J, leaving 10 bases unmatched. The CDR3 consists of 16 residues. CDR3 sequence: CASSSLAGETTDTQYF. DNA of the CDR3: TGCGCCAGCAGCTCTCTGGCGGGAGAGACCACAGATACGCAGTATTTT.

The chain uses TRBV27 and TRBJ1-2; 7 bases map to TRBD1. There are 15 residues in the CDR3. Germline V gene sequence: CDR1 MNHEY, CDR2 SMNVEV (reference sequence). With V trimmed by 5 bases and J by 5 bases, 11 bases remained unmatched. The CDR3 here is CASSPQRQGGYGYTF. For the CDR3, the DNA is TGTGCCAGCAGTCCCCAGCGACAGGGCGGTTATGGCTACACCTTC.

The chain employs TRBV5-4 and TRBJ1-1; 7 bases are shared with TRBD1. This CDR3 contains 13 residues. The junction had 8 bases not matched to a gene; V was cut back by 5 bases and J by 7 bases. CDR1 is SGHNT, CDR2 YYREEE, per germline (reference sequence). CDR3 DNA sequence: TGTGCCAGCAGGCCCGAAAGGGACAGTGAAGCTTTCTTT. It encodes CASRPERDSEAFF.

The J gene is TRBJ2-6, the V gene TRBV27; D ambiguous. The CDR3 has 12 amino acids. CDR1 and CDR2 (germline): MNHEY, SMNVEV (reference sequence). Trimming removed 5 bases from V and 4 bases from J, with 3 bases in between. The CDR3: CASSPGANVLTF. For the CDR3, the DNA is TGTGCCAGCAGTCCAGGGGCCAACGTCCTGACTTTC.

Only a few counts were recorded for this clone. This chain links TRBV27 with TRBJ2-3, with 10 nucleotides matching TRBD1. The CDR3 loop spans 18 amino acids. CDR1 and CDR2 (germline): MNHEY, SMNVEV (reference sequence). Trimming took 8 bases from V and 1 from J; bases not matched to a gene: 15. CDR3 sequence: CASETGTGVRRGTDTQYF. CDR3 bases: TGTGCCAGCGAAACCGGGACAGGGGTGAGGAGGGGCACAGATACGCAGTATTTT.

The chain joins TRBV19 to TRBJ1-5; D gene unclear. This CDR3 is 14 amino acids long. Germline lookup yields CDR1 LNHDA and CDR2 SQIVND (reference sequence). The ends were cut back, 7 bases at V and 0 bases at J, with 10 bases in the middle. Here the CDR3 reads CASKDDYSNQPQHF. CDR3 DNA: TGTGCCAGTAAGGACGACTATAGCAATCAGCCCCAGCATTTT.

The V and J genes are TRBV7-2 and TRBJ2-5; TRBD1 aligns across 10 bases. The ends lost 5 bases at V and 7 bases at J; junction bases unmatched: 7. Looked up from germline, CDR1 is SGHTA and CDR2 is FQGNSA. The CDR3 is 14 residues long. CDR3 coding DNA: TGTGCCAGCAGCGAGGACAGGGGGTTAGCGACCCAGTACTTC. This gives the protein CASSEDRGLATQYF.

This chain connects TRBV29-1 to TRBJ2-1; TRBD2 aligns across 9 bases. Unmatched junction bases numbered 9, after V lost 8 bases and J lost 1 base. CDR3 size: 15 residues. Germline V gene lookup returns CDR1 SQVTM and CDR2 ANQGSEA. This CDR3 reads CSFSSGSPSYNEQFF. DNA for the CDR3: TGCAGCTTCAGTAGCGGGAGCCCTTCCTACAATGAGCAGTTCTTC.